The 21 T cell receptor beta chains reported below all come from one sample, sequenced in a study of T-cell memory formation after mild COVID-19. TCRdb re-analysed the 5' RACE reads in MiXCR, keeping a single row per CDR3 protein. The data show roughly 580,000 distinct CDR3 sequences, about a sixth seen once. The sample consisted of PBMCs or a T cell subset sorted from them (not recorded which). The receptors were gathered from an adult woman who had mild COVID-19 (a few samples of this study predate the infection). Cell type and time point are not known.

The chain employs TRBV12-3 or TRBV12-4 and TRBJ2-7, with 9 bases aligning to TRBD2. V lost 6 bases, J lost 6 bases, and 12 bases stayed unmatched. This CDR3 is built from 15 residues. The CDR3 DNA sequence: TGTGCCAGCAGCCTTAAGCGGGGGGCCTTTCGCGAGCAGTACTTC. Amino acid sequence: CASSLKRGAFREQYF.

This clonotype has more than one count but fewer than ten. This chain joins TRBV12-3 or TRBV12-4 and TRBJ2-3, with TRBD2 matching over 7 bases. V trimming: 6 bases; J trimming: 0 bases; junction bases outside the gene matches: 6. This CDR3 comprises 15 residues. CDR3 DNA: TGTGCCAGCAGCCCTGGGGGGGTTAGCACAGATACGCAGTATTTT. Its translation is CASSPGGVSTDTQYF.

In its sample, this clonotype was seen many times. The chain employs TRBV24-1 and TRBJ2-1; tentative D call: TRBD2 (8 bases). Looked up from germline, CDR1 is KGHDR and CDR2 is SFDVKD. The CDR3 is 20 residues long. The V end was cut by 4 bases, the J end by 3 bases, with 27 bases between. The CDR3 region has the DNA TGTGCCACCAGTGAGACCGAGGGGGCAACAAGCGGGAGATACTACAATGAGCAGTTCTTC. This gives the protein CATSETEGATSGRYYNEQFF.

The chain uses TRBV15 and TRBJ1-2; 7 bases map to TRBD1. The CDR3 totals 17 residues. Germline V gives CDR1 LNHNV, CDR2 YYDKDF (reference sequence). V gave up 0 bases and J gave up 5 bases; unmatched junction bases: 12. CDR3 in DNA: TGTGCCACCAGCAGAGACAGGCGGGACAGCAGTCTTTATGGCTACACCTTC. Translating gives CATSRDRRDSSLYGYTF.

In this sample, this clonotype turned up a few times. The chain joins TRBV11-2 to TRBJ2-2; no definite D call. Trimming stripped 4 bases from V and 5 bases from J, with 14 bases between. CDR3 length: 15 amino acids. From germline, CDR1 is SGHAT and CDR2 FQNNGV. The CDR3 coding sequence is TGTGCCAGCAGCTCTGTCTTGGAGAGGACCGGGGAGCTGTTTTTT. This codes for CASSSVLERTGELFF.

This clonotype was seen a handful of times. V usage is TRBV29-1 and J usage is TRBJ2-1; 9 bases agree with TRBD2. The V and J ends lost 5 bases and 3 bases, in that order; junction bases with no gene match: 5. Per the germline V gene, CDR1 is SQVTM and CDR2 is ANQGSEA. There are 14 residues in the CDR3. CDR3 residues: CSVSLAGDYNEQFF. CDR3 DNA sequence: TGCAGCGTTAGCTTAGCGGGAGACTACAATGAGCAGTTCTTC.

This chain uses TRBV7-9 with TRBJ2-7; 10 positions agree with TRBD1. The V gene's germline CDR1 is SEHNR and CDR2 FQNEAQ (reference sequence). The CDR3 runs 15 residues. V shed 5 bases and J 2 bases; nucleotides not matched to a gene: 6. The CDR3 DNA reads TGTGCCAGCAGCCATCAGGGACAGGGGACCTACGAGCAGTACTTC. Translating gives CASSHQGQGTYEQYF.

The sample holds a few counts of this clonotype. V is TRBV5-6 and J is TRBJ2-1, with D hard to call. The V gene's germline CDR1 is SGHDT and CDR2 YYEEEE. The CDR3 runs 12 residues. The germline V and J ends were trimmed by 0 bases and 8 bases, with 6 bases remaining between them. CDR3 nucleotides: TGTGCCAGCAGCTTGGCCCCTCATGAGCAGTTCTTC. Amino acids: CASSLAPHEQFF.

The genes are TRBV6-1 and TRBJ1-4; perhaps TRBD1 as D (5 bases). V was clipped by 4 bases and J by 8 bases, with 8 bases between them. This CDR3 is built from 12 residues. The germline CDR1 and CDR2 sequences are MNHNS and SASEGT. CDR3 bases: TGTGCCAGCAGTGCGACAGTCGAAAAACTGTTTTTT. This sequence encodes CASSATVEKLFF.

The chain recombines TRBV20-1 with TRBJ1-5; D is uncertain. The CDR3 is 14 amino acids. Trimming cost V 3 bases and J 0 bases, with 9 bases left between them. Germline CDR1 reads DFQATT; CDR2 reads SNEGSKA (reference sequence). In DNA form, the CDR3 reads TGCAGTGCTAGGTCGGGGTATAGCAATCAGCCCCAGCATTTT. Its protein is CSARSGYSNQPQHF.

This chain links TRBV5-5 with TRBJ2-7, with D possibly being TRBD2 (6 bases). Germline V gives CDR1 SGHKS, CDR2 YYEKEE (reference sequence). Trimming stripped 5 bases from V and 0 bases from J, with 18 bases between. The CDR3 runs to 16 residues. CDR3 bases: TGTGCCAGCAGTTCGGAGGGGCCATATAGCTCCTACGAGCAGTACTTC. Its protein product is CASSSEGPYSSYEQYF.

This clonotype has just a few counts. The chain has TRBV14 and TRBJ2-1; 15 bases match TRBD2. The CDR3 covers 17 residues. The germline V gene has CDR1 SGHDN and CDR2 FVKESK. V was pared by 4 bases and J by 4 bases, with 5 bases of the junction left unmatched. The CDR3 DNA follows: TGTGCCAGCAGCCCGGGACTAGCGGGAGGAAAATACAATGAGCAGTTCTTC. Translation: CASSPGLAGGKYNEQFF.

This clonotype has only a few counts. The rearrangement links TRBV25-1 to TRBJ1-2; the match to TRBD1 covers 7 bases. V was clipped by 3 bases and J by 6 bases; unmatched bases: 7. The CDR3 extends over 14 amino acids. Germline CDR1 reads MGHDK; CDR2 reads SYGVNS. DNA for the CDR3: TGTGCCAGCAGTGATTCCGGGACAGTGCATGGCTACACCTTC. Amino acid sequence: CASSDSGTVHGYTF.

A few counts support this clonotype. DNA of the CDR3: TGCGCCAGCAGCTTAACGCCCGGGACAGGGGGGTCTCACGAGCAGTACTTC. Translated: CASSLTPGTGGSHEQYF. V is TRBV5-1 and J is TRBJ2-7, with 11 nucleotides matching TRBD1. The CDR3 sequence is 17 residues long. V gave up 2 bases and J gave up 5 bases; unmatched junction bases: 12. The V gene's germline CDR1 is SGHRS and CDR2 YFSETQ.

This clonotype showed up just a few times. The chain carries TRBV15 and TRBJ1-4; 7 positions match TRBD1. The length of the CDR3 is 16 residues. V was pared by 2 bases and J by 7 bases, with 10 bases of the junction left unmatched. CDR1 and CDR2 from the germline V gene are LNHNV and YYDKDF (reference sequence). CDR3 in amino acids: CATSRRPRQGSEKLFF. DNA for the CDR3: TGTGCCACCAGCAGACGCCCCCGACAGGGAAGTGAAAAACTGTTTTTT.

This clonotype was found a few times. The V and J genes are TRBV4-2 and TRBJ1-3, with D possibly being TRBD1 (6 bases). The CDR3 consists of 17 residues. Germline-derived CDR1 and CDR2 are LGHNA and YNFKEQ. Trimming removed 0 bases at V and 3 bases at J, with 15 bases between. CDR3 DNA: TGTGCCAGCAGCCAAGATCAGAAGGGGGGCTATGGAAACACCATATATTTT. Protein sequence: CASSQDQKGGYGNTIYF.

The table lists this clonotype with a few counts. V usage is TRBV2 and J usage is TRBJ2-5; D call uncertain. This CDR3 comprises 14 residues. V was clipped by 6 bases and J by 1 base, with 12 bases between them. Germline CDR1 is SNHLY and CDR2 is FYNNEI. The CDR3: CASRTGVIQETQYF. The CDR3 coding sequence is TGTGCCAGCAGGACTGGGGTGATCCAAGAGACCCAGTACTTC.

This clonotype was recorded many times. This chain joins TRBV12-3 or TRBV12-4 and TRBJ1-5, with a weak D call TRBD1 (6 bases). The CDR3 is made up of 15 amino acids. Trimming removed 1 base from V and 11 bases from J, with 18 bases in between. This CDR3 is CASSLGQLRGVAQHF. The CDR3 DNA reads TGTGCCAGCAGTTTAGGGCAGTTGAGGGGGGTAGCCCAGCATTTT.

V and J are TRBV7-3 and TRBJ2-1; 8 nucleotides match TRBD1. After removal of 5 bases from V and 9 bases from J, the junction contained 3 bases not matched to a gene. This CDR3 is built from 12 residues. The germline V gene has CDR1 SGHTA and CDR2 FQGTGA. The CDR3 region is CASSQQGGEQFF. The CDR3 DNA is TGTGCCAGCAGCCAACAGGGGGGTGAGCAGTTCTTC.

The CDR3 region has the DNA TGCGCCAGCAGCCATGGGACTAGCGGGAACGAGCAGTACTTC. Amino acids: CASSHGTSGNEQYF. The chain carries TRBV5-1 and TRBJ2-7; 13 bases align to TRBD2. CDR3 length equals 14 residues. V trimming: 4 bases; J trimming: 5 bases; junction bases outside the gene matches: 3. Germline V gene sequence: CDR1 SGHRS, CDR2 YFSETQ. The full variable domain, with the rest looked up from reference TRBV5-1 and TRBJ2-7, is KAGVTQTPRYLIKTRGQQVTLSCSPISGHRSVSWYQQTPGQGLQFLFEYFSETQRNKGNFPGRFSGRQFSNSRSEMNVSTLELGDSALYLCASSHGTSGNEQYFGPGTRLTVT.

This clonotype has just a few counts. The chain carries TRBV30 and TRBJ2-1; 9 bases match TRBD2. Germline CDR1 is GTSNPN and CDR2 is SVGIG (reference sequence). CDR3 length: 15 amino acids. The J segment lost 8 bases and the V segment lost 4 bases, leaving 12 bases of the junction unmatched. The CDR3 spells CAWNLRAGGRDEQFF. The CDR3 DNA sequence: TGTGCCTGGAATTTACGAGCGGGAGGAAGGGATGAGCAGTTCTTC.